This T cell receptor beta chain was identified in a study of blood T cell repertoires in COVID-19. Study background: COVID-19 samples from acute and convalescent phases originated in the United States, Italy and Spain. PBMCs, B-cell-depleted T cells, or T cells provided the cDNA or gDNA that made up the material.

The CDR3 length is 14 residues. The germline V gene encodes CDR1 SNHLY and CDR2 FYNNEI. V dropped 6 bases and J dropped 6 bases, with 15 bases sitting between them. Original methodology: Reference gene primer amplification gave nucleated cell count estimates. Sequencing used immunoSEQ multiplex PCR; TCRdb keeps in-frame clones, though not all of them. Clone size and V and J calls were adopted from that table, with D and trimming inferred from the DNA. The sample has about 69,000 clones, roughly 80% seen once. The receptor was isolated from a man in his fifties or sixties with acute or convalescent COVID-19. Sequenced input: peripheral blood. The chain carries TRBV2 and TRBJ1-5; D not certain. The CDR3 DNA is TGTGCCAGCAGGCTGGGGAGGGCCGGTCAGCCCCAGCATTTT. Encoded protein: CASRLGRAGQPQHF.